This T cell receptor (beta chain) was identified during a study of lymphopenia after photon versus proton radiotherapy. Germline CDR1 and CDR2: KGHSH and LQKENI. This CDR3 has 15 residues. V was trimmed by 3 bases and J by 0 bases, leaving 9 bases between them. Produced via immunoSEQ multiplex PCR; TCRdb's table is partial and in-frame only. The data contain 70,000 or so clones, 85% to 95% of them seen just once; the ten biggest clones take up 2% to 2.5%. Specimen: peripheral blood, collected from a patient treated with photon-based radiotherapy. The rearrangement links TRBV18 to TRBJ1-3; D not certain. The sequence was collected from a woman aged 40 to 55 with cholangiocarcinoma. The CDR3 bases are TGTGCCAGCTCACCTGGACGGTCCTCTGGAAACACCATATATTTT. This codes for CASSPGRSSGNTIYF.